The following is a T cell receptor beta chain sequence with its context. What it binds is not known. This record belongs to a study of blood T cells in healthy people across ages. Regarding the study as a whole: Naive T cell percentage showed a strong correlation with the diversity of TCR beta. Among T cells, TCR beta diversity per million cells dropped roughly linearly as age rose.

Extraction yielded at least 6 micrograms of total RNA per sample. Germline loops: CDR1 GTSNPN, CDR2 SVGIG (reference sequence). The ends lost 5 bases at V and 4 bases at J; junction bases unmatched: 5. The CDR3 is 15 residues long. A second roughly 6 to 12 cycle PCR used barcoded and J-beta primers. All samples gave at least 2.5 million CDR3-containing paired-end reads. TCRdb fed the 5' RACE reads into MiXCR, producing one record per CDR3 protein. This sample carries 1.4 million to 1.5 million distinct CDR3 sequences, 40% to 50% of them seen once, and the ten largest clones take around 8%. The TCR sequence derives from a young woman in good health. J is TRBJ2-6 and V is TRBV30, with TRBD1 identical over 10 bases. Sequenced input: blood. CDR3 nucleotide sequence: TGTGCCTGGGGACAGGGGGTTTCCGGGGCCAACGTCCTGACTTTC. Translation: CAWGQGVSGANVLTF.